This entry describes one TCR beta chain. Antigen unknown. Treatment in this sample: oral pan-JAK inhibitor, 5-10 mg twice daily. These data are taken from a study of CD8+ T cells in alopecia areata. V lost 2 bases and J 1 base, leaving 12 bases between the germline ends. This CDR3 is 16 amino acids long. From germline, CDR1 is SGHTA and CDR2 FQGNSA. Investigators isolated RNA and reverse transcribed it into cDNA to act as the sequencing template. Clones were read by immunoSEQ multiplex PCR, and TCRdb kept only the in-frame ones, dropping some. The sample yields about 210,000 clones, 64% seen once. Study results and limitations: Among the top 100, expanded CD8+ clones were significantly decreased by tofacitinib, as was scalp clonality.

Sample: CD4+ T cells sorted from blood, taken at week 4, from a patient treated with tofacitinib. The chain employs TRBV7-2 and TRBJ1-5; D possibly corresponds to TRBD1 (6 bases). The receptor comes from a human donor with alopecia areata. DNA for the CDR3: TGTGCCAGCAGCTTAAGGACAGTCCAAAGCAATCAGCCCCAGCATTTT. This sequence encodes CASSLRTVQSNQPQHF.